This T cell receptor (beta chain) was obtained from a study of blood T cells in healthy people across ages. The CDR3 runs to 11 residues. Germline V CDR1 and CDR2: ENHRY, SYGVKD. Deletions cut 10 bases from V and 5 bases from J, with 10 bases between. A second about 6 to 12 cycle PCR used barcoded and J-beta primers. TCRdb processed the 5' RACE reads anew with MiXCR; each CDR3 protein has one entry. The table shows about 1 million distinct CDR3 sequences, with under 45% occurring only once. This clonotype was detected only a few times. The V call is TRBV10-3, the J call TRBJ2-3; D gene ambiguous. This clonotype was obtained from a woman aged 60-70 years in good health. Material: blood. The CDR3 protein is CATTMEDTQYF. CDR3 DNA: TGTGCCACGACCATGGAAGATACGCAGTATTTT.